The next 27 T cell receptor beta chains were all read from a single sample in a study of control samples from healthy donors and cancer patients. Sequenced by immunoSEQ multiplex PCR; TCRdb stores in-frame clones only, minus some. With fewer than 250,000 clones in the sample, the ten largest clones hold 2% to 2.5%. Sequenced: blood. The receptors were gathered from a woman aged 30 to 39 in good health.

Turning to this clone: The same CDR3 arises from other DNA sequences in this sample as well. The chain employs TRBV19 and TRBJ1-2; D gene ambiguous. V was clipped by 4 bases and J by 4 bases, with 7 bases between them. The CDR3 covers 12 residues. In germline, CDR1 is LNHDA, CDR2 SQIVND (reference sequence). CDR3 loop: CASSKRIYGYTF. DNA of the CDR3: TGTGCCAGTAGTAAACGGATCTATGGCTACACCTTC.

The chain joins TRBV5-1 to TRBJ2-5; 10 nucleotides agree with TRBD2. The CDR3 runs 16 residues. Trimming cost V 4 bases and J 5 bases; bases outside gene matches: 11. CDR1 SGHRS and CDR2 YFSETQ come from the germline V gene. In nucleotides, the CDR3 is TGCGCCAGCAGCCAAACGCTAGCGGGGGCTCGGGAGACCCAGTACTTC. It codes for CASSQTLAGARETQYF.

The V and J genes are TRBV28 and TRBJ2-1; D is uncertain. Germline CDR1 MDHEN, CDR2 SYDVKM. The CDR3 is made up of 14 amino acids. V lost 5 bases, J lost 10 bases, and 18 bases lay in between. The CDR3 coding sequence is TGTGCCAGCAGTCCCAGGAGAGGCTCTAACGAGCAGTTCTTC. Its protein product is CASSPRRGSNEQFF.

The chain uses TRBV6-5 and TRBJ2-3; D is undetermined. Germline V gene lookup returns CDR1 MNHEY and CDR2 SVGAGI. V lost 6 bases to trimming and J lost 1 base, with 11 bases between them. The CDR3 loop spans 14 amino acids. CDR3 bases: TGTGCCAGCAGGGCCTCCCGGGGCACAGATACGCAGTATTTT. Translated, it gives CASRASRGTDTQYF.

The chain carries TRBV6-2 or TRBV6-3 and TRBJ2-3, with 7 bases identical to TRBD2. The V gene end was trimmed by 2 bases and the J gene end by 0 bases; junction bases not matched to a gene: 11. Germline V gene lookup returns CDR1 MNHEY and CDR2 SVGEGT. This CDR3 comprises 18 residues. The chain's CDR3 is CASSYPTGRGISTDTQYF. The CDR3 coding sequence is TGTGCCAGCAGTTACCCCACTGGGCGGGGGATTAGCACAGATACGCAGTATTTT.

The chain couples TRBV27 to TRBJ2-7; a weak D match, TRBD1 (6 bases). Germline V lookup: CDR1 MNHEY, CDR2 SMNVEV (reference sequence). V was cut by 4 bases and J by 0 bases, with 16 bases left in between. The CDR3 runs to 16 residues. This chain's CDR3 is CASSSATGLGSYEQYF. In nucleotides, the CDR3 is TGTGCCAGCAGTTCGGCTACAGGGTTAGGCTCCTACGAGCAGTACTTC.

The chain uses TRBV4-1 and TRBJ1-1, with D unresolved. This CDR3 spans 15 amino acids. V lost 0 bases, J lost 5 bases, and 13 bases lay in between. CDR1 and CDR2 (germline): MGHRA, YSYEKL. The CDR3 region is CASSQDPSHGTEAFF. CDR3 nucleotides: TGCGCCAGCAGCCAAGATCCGTCACATGGGACTGAAGCTTTCTTT.

This chain joins TRBV19 and TRBJ2-4; D assignment may be TRBD1 or TRBD2 (5 bases each). Trimming left V 3 bases short and J 2 bases short, with 8 bases between. The CDR3 runs to 14 residues. Germline assignment: CDR1 LNHDA and CDR2 SQIVND (reference sequence). The CDR3, as DNA: TGTGCCAGTAGTATGAGGGGTACCAAAAACATTCAGTACTTC. Translating it yields CASSMRGTKNIQYF.

V and J are TRBV5-1 and TRBJ1-6; D remains unclear. Germline V gene sequence: CDR1 SGHRS, CDR2 YFSETQ. The V end lost 5 bases, the J end lost 6 bases, and 9 bases lay between the germline ends. The CDR3 extends over 13 amino acids. CDR3 residues: CASRTELNSPLHF. The CDR3 nucleotides read TGCGCCAGCAGGACGGAGCTTAATTCACCCCTCCACTTT.

This CDR3 reads CASSLLTGFNEKLFF. The CDR3 nucleotides read TGTGCCAGCAGCTTGTTGACAGGGTTTAATGAAAAACTGTTTTTT. The chain employs TRBV7-2 and TRBJ1-4; 7 bases line up with TRBD1. Germline CDR1 SGHTA, CDR2 FQGNSA. V trimming: 3 bases; J trimming: 4 bases; junction bases outside the gene matches: 5. This CDR3 comprises 15 residues.

The V and J genes are TRBV4-3 and TRBJ2-1, with TRBD1 identical over 7 bases. V dropped 3 bases and J dropped 9; count of bases not matched to a gene: 14. Germline CDR1 reads LGHNA; CDR2 reads YSLEER. This CDR3 is 16 amino acids long. The CDR3 protein is CASSHGMGRGKIEQFF. The DNA for the CDR3 is TGCGCCAGCAGCCACGGCATGGGCAGGGGGAAGATTGAGCAGTTCTTC.

J is TRBJ1-1 and V is TRBV5-1; D remains unclear. Germline V lookup: CDR1 SGHRS, CDR2 YFSETQ. CDR3 length equals 18 residues. V gave up 1 base and J gave up 0 bases, with 19 bases separating them. CDR3 in DNA: TGCGCCAGCAGCTTGAATCTTCGGGCCCAGTCACTGAACACTGAAGCTTTCTTT. It translates to CASSLNLRAQSLNTEAFF. The full variable domain, with the rest looked up from reference TRBV5-1 and TRBJ1-1, is KAGVTQTPRYLIKTRGQQVTLSCSPISGHRSVSWYQQTPGQGLQFLFEYFSETQRNKGNFPGRFSGRQFSNSRSEMNVSTLELGDSALYLCASSLNLRAQSLNTEAFFGQGTRLTVV.

Here the CDR3 DNA reads TGTGCCAGCAGTTTATCATTCACGGGAACGGCAGGGAGAGATGGCTACACCTTC. Its protein is CASSLSFTGTAGRDGYTF. The chain combines TRBV28 with TRBJ1-2; TRBD1 is a possible D gene (5 bases). The CDR3 extends over 18 amino acids. Germline assignment: CDR1 MDHEN and CDR2 SYDVKM. The V gene lost 1 base and the J gene lost 6 bases, with 24 bases spanning the gap.

This sequence joins TRBV6-5 and TRBJ2-7; D possibly uses TRBD1 or TRBD2 (5 bases each). The CDR3 loop spans 14 amino acids. The V and J ends lost 4 bases and 6 bases respectively, with 16 bases between them. From germline, CDR1 is MNHEY and CDR2 SVGAGI. The CDR3 spells CASSSLYGDGEQYF. CDR3 bases: TGTGCCAGCAGTTCCTTATACGGGGACGGCGAGCAGTACTTC.

The V and J genes are TRBV7-9 and TRBJ1-3; D is perhaps TRBD1 (5 bases). V was clipped by 3 bases and J by 8 bases, with 17 bases between them. Germline V gene data show CDR1 as SEHNR and CDR2 as FQNEAQ (reference sequence). The CDR3 contains 15 residues. CDR3 region: CASSFLTREGHTIYF. The CDR3 bases are TGTGCCAGCAGCTTTTTAACCAGGGAGGGGCACACCATATATTTT.

The rearrangement links TRBV7-2 to TRBJ1-3, with D unresolved. Between the trimmed V and J ends, which lost 1 base and 8 bases, there was a span of 9 bases. Germline V gene data show CDR1 as SGHTA and CDR2 as FQGNSA. CDR3 size: 13 residues. CDR3 sequence reads: CASSLGSGYTIYF. CDR3 sequence (DNA): TGTGCCAGCAGCTTAGGGTCCGGGTACACCATATATTTT.

The chain is built from TRBV10-3 and TRBJ1-5; D gene ambiguous. Trimming removed 0 bases from V and 4 bases from J, with 10 bases in between. Germline V gene sequence: CDR1 ENHRY, CDR2 SYGVKD. The CDR3 spans 15 residues. The CDR3 loop reads CAISESGRANQPQHF. The DNA of the CDR3 is TGTGCCATCAGTGAGTCGGGCAGAGCGAATCAGCCCCAGCATTTT.

CDR3 sequence reads: CASSRPAAVTYEQYF. As DNA, the CDR3 is TGTGCCAGCAGCCGACCGGCCGCGGTAACCTACGAGCAGTACTTC. This chain links TRBV5-6 with TRBJ2-7; no clear D gene. V gave up 4 bases and J gave up 2 bases, with 16 bases separating them. The germline V gene has CDR1 SGHDT and CDR2 YYEEEE. The CDR3 is made up of 15 amino acids. Full variable domain (rest looked up from reference TRBV5-6 and TRBJ2-7): DAGVTQSPTHLIKTRGQQVTLRCSPKSGHDTVSWYQQALGQGPQFIFQYYEEEERQRGNFPDRFSGHQFPNYSSELNVNALLLGDSALYLCASSRPAAVTYEQYFGPGTRLTVT.

The gene calls are TRBV3-1 (or the pseudogene TRBV3-2) and TRBJ2-7, with D hard to call. From germline, CDR1 is LGHDT and CDR2 YNNKEL (reference sequence). V was clipped by 4 bases and J by 6 bases, with 25 bases between them. This CDR3 region has 17 residues. The CDR3 region is CASSPPSRVGLSGEQYF. In DNA, the CDR3 is TGTGCCAGCAGCCCCCCCTCCCGGGTGGGTCTTTCGGGCGAGCAGTACTTC.

This sequence joins TRBV18 and TRBJ1-5; D call uncertain. Per the germline V gene, CDR1 is KGHSH and CDR2 is LQKENI. Deletions cut 5 bases from V and 0 bases from J, with 5 bases between. This CDR3 contains 13 residues. CDR3 region: CASSSDSNQPQHF. The DNA for the CDR3 is TGTGCCAGCTCATCCGATAGCAATCAGCCCCAGCATTTT.

On this clone itself: This likely comes from a read error, as the CDR3 has no conserved phenylalanine or tryptophan at its end. The DNA is left out, because the CDR3 cannot be placed on it with certainty; the CDR3 is given as TCRdb lists it. This chain joins TRBV23-1 and TRBJ2-7; TRBD2, the D gene given by the table, was not confirmed from the DNA. TRBV23-1 counts as an open reading frame of uncertain function. The CDR3 region is 10 residues in length, termini included. The CDR3 here is CASSQSDRGL.

V gene TRBV10-1 combines with J gene TRBJ2-5; D remains unclear. This CDR3 contains 12 residues. V was trimmed by 6 bases and J by 5 bases, leaving 10 bases between them. Germline V gene sequence: CDR1 WNHNN, CDR2 SYGVQD (reference sequence). CDR3 sequence (DNA): TGCGCCAGCAGGGCTCCCGGGGAGACCCAGTACTTC. This translates into CASRAPGETQYF.

The chain is built from TRBV7-6 and TRBJ1-5; no reliable D call. Germline V lookup: CDR1 SGHVS, CDR2 FNYEAQ. V lost 5 bases and J 4 bases, leaving 9 bases between the germline ends. The CDR3 spans 13 residues. The CDR3 nucleotides are TGTGCCAGCAGCCTGTCTCTTAATCAGCCCCAGCATTTT. Translated, it gives CASSLSLNQPQHF.

V usage is TRBV15 and J usage is TRBJ2-3; D could derive from TRBD1 or TRBD2 (6 bases each). V lost 5 bases to trimming and J lost 5 bases, with 14 bases between them. The V gene's germline CDR1 is LNHNV and CDR2 YYDKDF (reference sequence). There are 14 residues in the CDR3. The CDR3 region has the DNA TGTGCCACCAGCGGGGGGCGGATTTTAGATACGCAGTATTTT. Translation gives CATSGGRILDTQYF.

The chain recombines TRBV5-1 with TRBJ2-2, with a tentative D call TRBD2 (6 bases). V dropped 2 bases and J dropped 0 bases, with 8 bases sitting between them. Germline V gene data show CDR1 as SGHRS and CDR2 as YFSETQ. The CDR3 consists of 15 residues. For the CDR3, the DNA is TGCGCCAGCAGCTTAGGGACTTCGAACACCGGGGAGCTGTTTTTT. Its translation is CASSLGTSNTGELFF.

V and J are TRBV5-1 and TRBJ1-2, with TRBD1 matching 7 bases. Unmatched junction bases numbered 6, after V lost 9 bases and J lost 4 bases. The CDR3 sequence is 12 residues long. Germline loops: CDR1 SGHRS, CDR2 YFSETQ. CDR3 DNA sequence: TGCGCCACCTCCCGGGACAGCTATGGCTACACCTTC. It yields the protein CATSRDSYGYTF.

The chain uses TRBV5-5 and TRBJ2-3; D possibly corresponds to TRBD1 (6 bases). The germline V gene has CDR1 SGHKS and CDR2 YYEKEE (reference sequence). This CDR3 spans 17 amino acids. Trimming took 3 bases from V and 0 from J, leaving 17 bases between them. The CDR3 reads CASSYYYGQGSTDTQYF. For the CDR3, the DNA is TGTGCCAGCAGCTATTACTACGGGCAGGGGAGCACAGATACGCAGTATTTT.